What follows are 7 T cell receptor beta chains derived from one specimen sequenced in a study of cytomegalovirus exposure and HLA in healthy donors. Primers: 60 Vbeta forward and 13 Jbeta reverse. Assay: immunoSEQ multiplex PCR; the TCRdb copy retains only in-frame clones and omits some. The repertoire shows over 200,000 clones; the top ten hold 0.75% to 1%. Sequences were obtained from PBMCs. The receptors were gathered from a woman in her 30s in good health and CMV-seropositive.

This chain joins TRBV7-5 and TRBJ1-2; the listed D gene, TRBD1, was not tested against the DNA. TRBV7-5 is annotated as a pseudogene. This CDR3 contains 16 residues. CDR3 DNA sequence: TGTGCGGCCTCGGGACAGGGGATGGGCGAGTACTATGGCTACACCTTC. This translates into CAASGQGMGEYYGYTF.

The V call is TRBV27, the J call TRBJ2-1; 10 positions match TRBD2. After removal of 5 bases from V and 5 bases from J, the junction contained 9 bases not matched to a gene. The CDR3 length is 16 residues. Per germline, CDR1 MNHEY and CDR2 SMNVEV (reference sequence). CDR3 in DNA: TGTGCCAGCAGTCCGGGGGCTAGCGGGAGACACAATGAGCAGTTCTTC. It specifies CASSPGASGRHNEQFF.

Regarding this clone: The junction differs from germline at one of its ends, possibly a read error. The chain recombines TRBV7-6 with TRBJ2-1; 11 bases align to TRBD1. This CDR3 region has 17 residues. In germline, CDR1 is SGHVS, CDR2 FNYEAQ. CDR3 nucleotides: TGTGCCGGCAGCTTAGCGATAGGACAGGGGGCCCTCAATGAGCAGTTCTTC. This translates into CAGSLAIGQGALNEQFF.

The rearrangement uses TRBV4-1 and TRBJ2-5, with D possibly TRBD1 on 7 matching bases. There are 18 residues in the CDR3. The V gene's germline CDR1 is MGHRA and CDR2 YSYEKL. Trimming stripped 4 bases from V and 0 bases from J, with 21 bases between. CDR3 sequence (DNA): TGCGCCAGCAGCCCTTTGCGGGACAGTCGGGAGTACCAAGAGACCCAGTACTTC. Amino acid sequence: CASSPLRDSREYQETQYF.

This chain connects TRBV18 to TRBJ1-4; perhaps TRBD1 as D (5 bases). Germline V lookup: CDR1 KGHSH, CDR2 LQKENI. The ends were cut back, 2 bases at V and 8 bases at J, with 12 bases in the middle. This CDR3 comprises 14 residues. CDR3 sequence: CASSPGQGQEKLFF. The DNA for the CDR3 is TGTGCCAGCTCACCAGGGCAGGGTCAGGAAAAACTGTTTTTT.

CDR3 amino acids: CASGGQGDQPQHF. In DNA form, the CDR3 reads TGTGCCAGCGGCGGACAGGGAGATCAGCCCCAGCATTTT. The chain has TRBV2 and TRBJ1-5, with TRBD1 matching over 8 bases. This CDR3 contains 13 residues. V gave up 8 bases and J gave up 5 bases; unmatched junction bases: 5. Germline lookup yields CDR1 SNHLY and CDR2 FYNNEI.

V gene TRBV29-1 combines with J gene TRBJ2-5; TRBD1 matches at 8 bases. The CDR3 loop spans 13 amino acids. The V and J ends lost 6 bases and 5 bases, in that order; junction bases with no gene match: 8. Germline V gene lookup returns CDR1 SQVTM and CDR2 ANQGSEA. The CDR3 reads CSVDRGMGETQYF. The CDR3 nucleotides are TGCAGCGTAGACAGGGGAATGGGGGAGACCCAGTACTTC.